A single sample is the source of the 4 T cell receptor beta chains below, sequenced in a study of identical twins. TCRdb called the 5' RACE reads again in MiXCR, with one record for every CDR3 protein. The table has 350,000 to 600,000 distinct CDR3 sequences, approximately 14% seen once. The data were also submitted as part of a second study, on yellow fever vaccine responses in identical twins.

Sequenced input: CD4+ T cells sorted from blood. The receptor set was obtained from a woman aged 18-35 years in good health.

V gene TRBV2 combines with J gene TRBJ2-3, with a tentative D call TRBD2 (7 bases). The CDR3 is 15 amino acids. Looked up from germline, CDR1 is SNHLY and CDR2 is FYNNEI. Deletions cut 6 bases from V and 1 base from J, with 14 bases between. The CDR3 DNA sequence: TGTGCCAGCAGGATAGGGGGGGCGGGCACAGATACGCAGTATTTT. Translating gives CASRIGGAGTDTQYF. The complete variable domain, with remaining parts taken from reference TRBV2 and TRBJ2-3, reads EPEVTQTPSHQVTQMGQEVILRCVPISNHLYFYWYRQILGQKVEFLVSFYNNEISEKSEIFDDQFSVERPDGSNFTLKIRSTKLEDSAMYFCASRIGGAGTDTQYFGPGTRLTVL.

This sequence joins TRBV12-3 or TRBV12-4 and TRBJ2-3; TRBD2 might be the D (6 bases). The V end lost 3 bases, the J end lost 0 bases, and 13 bases lay between the germline ends. The CDR3 is 16 amino acids. The CDR3 bases are TGTGCCAGCAGTTTCAGGGCGGGAAGTAGCACAGATACGCAGTATTTT. Amino acid sequence: CASSFRAGSSTDTQYF.

This sequence joins TRBV20-1 and TRBJ2-7; either TRBD1 or TRBD2 may fit D (6 bases each). The CDR3 loop spans 14 amino acids. Trimming removed 0 bases from V and 5 bases from J, with 14 bases in between. Germline V gene lookup returns CDR1 DFQATT and CDR2 SNEGSKA (reference sequence). The CDR3, as DNA: TGCAGTGCTAGAGATGGCCAGGGGAGGAACGAGCAGTACTTC. Translation: CSARDGQGRNEQYF.

The chain couples TRBV6-1 to TRBJ1-3; D possibly corresponds to TRBD1 (5 bases). Germline V gene lookup returns CDR1 MNHNS and CDR2 SASEGT. Trimming removed 11 bases from V and 0 bases from J, with 14 bases in between. This CDR3 is built from 14 residues. CDR3 sequence reads: CAGLDSFSGNTIYF. The CDR3 DNA sequence: TGTGCCGGACTCGACAGCTTCTCTGGAAACACCATATATTTT.